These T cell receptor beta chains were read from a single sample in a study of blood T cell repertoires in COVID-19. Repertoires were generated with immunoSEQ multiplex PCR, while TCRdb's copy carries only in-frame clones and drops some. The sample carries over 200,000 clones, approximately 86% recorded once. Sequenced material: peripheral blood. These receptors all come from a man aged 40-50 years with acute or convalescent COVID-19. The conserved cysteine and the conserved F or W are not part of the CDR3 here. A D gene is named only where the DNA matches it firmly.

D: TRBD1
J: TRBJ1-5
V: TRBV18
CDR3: ASSPDRVDNQPQH

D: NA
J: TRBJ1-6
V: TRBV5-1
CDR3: ASSLALEQNSPLH

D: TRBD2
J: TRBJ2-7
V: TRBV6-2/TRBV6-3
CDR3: ASSYRGRFSYEQY

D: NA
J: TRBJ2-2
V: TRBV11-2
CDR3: ASSPQVPGPTEGGELF

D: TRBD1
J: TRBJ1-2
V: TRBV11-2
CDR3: ASSLGDRAHYGYT

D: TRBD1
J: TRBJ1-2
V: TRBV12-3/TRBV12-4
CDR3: ASIRRQGNGYT

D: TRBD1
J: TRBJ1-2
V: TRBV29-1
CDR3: SVEETGARANYGYT

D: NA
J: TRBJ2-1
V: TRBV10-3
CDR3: AISELYEQF

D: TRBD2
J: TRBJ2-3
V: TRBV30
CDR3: AWSYEGGRDTQY

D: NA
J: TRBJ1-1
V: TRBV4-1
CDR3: ASSTGGGREAF

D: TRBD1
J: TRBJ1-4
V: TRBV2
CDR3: ASSGTGGNEKLF

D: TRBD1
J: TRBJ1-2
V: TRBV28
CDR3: ASSFHLQGAGGYT

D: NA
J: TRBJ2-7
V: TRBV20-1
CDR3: SQGAYEQY

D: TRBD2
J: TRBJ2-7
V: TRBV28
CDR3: ASSFGTSGDLYEQY

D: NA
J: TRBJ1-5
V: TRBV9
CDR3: ASSLTGPIAIRRDQPQH

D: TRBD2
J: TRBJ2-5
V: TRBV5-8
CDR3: ASSLHGGLEQETQY

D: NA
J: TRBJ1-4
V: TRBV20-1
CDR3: SARKREKLF

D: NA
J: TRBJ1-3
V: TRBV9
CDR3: ASSVAWAGVADTIY

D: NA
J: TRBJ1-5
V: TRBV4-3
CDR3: ASSQDLYSNQPQH

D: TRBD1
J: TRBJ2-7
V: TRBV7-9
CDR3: ASSLVVGQGAHEQY

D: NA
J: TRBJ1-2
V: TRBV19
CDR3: ASRRAEANYGYT

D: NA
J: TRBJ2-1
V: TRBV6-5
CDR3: ASSYSLRGGQF

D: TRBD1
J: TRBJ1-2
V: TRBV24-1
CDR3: ATSDRDRGTDGYT

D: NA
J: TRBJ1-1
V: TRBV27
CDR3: ASSLLRWNTEAF

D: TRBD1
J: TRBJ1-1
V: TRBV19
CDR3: ASSYGTAEAF

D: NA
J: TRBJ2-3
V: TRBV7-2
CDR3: ASSLTQTHTDTQY

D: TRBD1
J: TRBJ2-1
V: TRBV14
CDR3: ASSWTGQGGEQF

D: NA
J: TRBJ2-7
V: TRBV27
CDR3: ASSLRGLEQY

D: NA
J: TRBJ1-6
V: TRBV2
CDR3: ASSGAKLSSYNSPLH

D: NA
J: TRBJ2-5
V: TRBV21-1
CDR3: ASSSRGTGTGGARGQETQY

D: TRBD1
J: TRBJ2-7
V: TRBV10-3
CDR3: AISGQGNSYEQY

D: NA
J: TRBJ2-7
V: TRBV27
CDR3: ASSHSSSYEQY

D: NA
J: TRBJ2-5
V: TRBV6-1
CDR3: ASSEWRGETQY

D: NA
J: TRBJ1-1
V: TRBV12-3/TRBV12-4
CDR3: ASSFGQGTEAF

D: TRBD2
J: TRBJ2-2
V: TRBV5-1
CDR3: ASSLGTSLLGRDTGELF

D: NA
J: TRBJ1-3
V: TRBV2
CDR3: ASSFIVSGNTIY

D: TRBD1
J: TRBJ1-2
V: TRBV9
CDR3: ASSVDPSKGADYGYT

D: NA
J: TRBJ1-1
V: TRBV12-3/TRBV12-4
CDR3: ASSLSYTEAF

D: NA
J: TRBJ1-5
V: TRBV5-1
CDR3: ASSLAGQGGNQPQH

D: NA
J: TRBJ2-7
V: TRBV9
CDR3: ASSPGQPTYEQY

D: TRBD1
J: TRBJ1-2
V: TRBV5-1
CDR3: ASSPDRGGYGYT

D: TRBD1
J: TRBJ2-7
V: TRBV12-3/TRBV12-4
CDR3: ASGQRAYEQY

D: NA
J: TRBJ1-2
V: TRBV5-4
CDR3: ASSSKGEYGYT

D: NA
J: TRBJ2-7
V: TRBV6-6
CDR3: ASMRNRDISYEQY

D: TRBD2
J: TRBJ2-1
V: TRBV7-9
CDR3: ASSPPGREAYNEQF